This paragraph covers one T cell receptor (beta chain) sequence. Its antigen is not yet known. No base-level quality is on record; no much larger clone is a single base apart. Between the V and J ends, shortened by 0 bases and 0 bases respectively, the junction contains 7 bases. From the cysteine up to the phenylalanine, the CDR3 has a length of 14 residues. The DNA shown is the 42-base CDR3, in frame from base 1. Sequences SGDLS (CDR1) and YYNGEE (CDR2) are obtained from the germline V gene. TCRbeta CDR3 regions were amplified from genomic DNA using the immunoSEQ Assay, a bias-controlled multiplex PCR. Processing in the source paper ran as follows. Nucleated cell counts per sample were estimated from amplification of reference gene primers within the assay. To quantify the absolute abundance of each unique TCRbeta CDR3 rearrangement, sequence reads were collapsed and filtered. For each sample, productive Simpson clonality was calculated by taking the square root of Simpson's diversity index across productive rearrangements. TCRdb took over this immuneACCESS table, retaining in-frame rearrangements with V and J assigned. Such tables are incomplete; in checked studies, under half of the missing clones stem from an unresolved V gene, and the remainder is unexplained. That table furnishes V, J and clone size, whereas the DNA furnished D and trimming. This sample lists 110,000 or so clones; about 74% were detected once. Together, the top ten hold around 5.9% of the sample.

The source of the sample is a study of blood T cell repertoires in COVID-19 (dated by TCRdb to about 2020). Concerning the study at large: Collaborator samples came from the United States, Italy and Spain and covered acute and convalescent phases of COVID-19. The prospective study material was composed of cDNA or gDNA derived from T cells, B-cell-depleted T cells, or PBMCs. Subjects who had been exposed to COVID-19, were actively infected with it, or had recovered from it provided the deeply sampled blood TCRbeta repertoires that made up the dataset. A freely available public database, intended as a resource for researchers studying the immune response to SARS-CoV-2, is where the repertoires were released. Samples were obtained from the ongoing ImmuneRACE study (first 160 participants) and from 1,200 or so subjects provided by 6 global collaborators. A de-identified subject ID, COVID-19 status, age in years and sex were almost always included in the sample metadata. HLA class I and class II types, where available, came from metadata supplied by the sample provider rather than from assay-based typing.

Each collaborating institution followed its own protocols to collect whole blood in K2EDTA tubes. For TCRbeta analysis, collaborators shipped samples as frozen whole blood, isolated PBMCs, or DNA extracted from either of those sample types. What the work shows at the level of the full study, not this receptor alone: Clinical and demographic metadata were provided uncurated, with the amount varying by source and participant.

Source material: peripheral blood. This TCR was sampled from a man in his 70s with acute or convalescent COVID-19. The chain uses TRBV9 and TRBJ2-7, with no confidently assigned D gene. At the DNA level, the sequence is TGTGCCAGCAGCGTAGGTCAGAACTCCTACGAGCAGTACTTC. Its protein reads: CASSVGQNSYEQYF.